This TCR beta chain was recovered during a study of T cells in tuberculosis. On the study more broadly: CD1B tetramers identified T cells specific for mycobacterial lipid GMM. Study outcomes and limitations: The stringent gate may have excluded weak CD1B-GMM tetramer binders.

Sequencing of TCR-alpha and TCR-beta chains was unpaired. Repertoires were generated with immunoSEQ multiplex PCR, while TCRdb's copy carries only in-frame clones and drops some. Here the sample spans about 88,000 clones, roughly 90% being singletons. Sorting used thawed, overnight-rested PBMC stained with anti-CD3, a viability dye and GMM-loaded CD1B tetramer. The lipid loaded on the CD1B tetramers was C32 glucose monomycolate from Rhodococcus equi. Each donor contributed some 96,000 sorted tetramer-negative cells. Trimming shortened V by 6 bases and J by 5 bases, and 8 bases separated the two germline ends. CDR1 and CDR2 from the germline V gene are LNHDA and SQIVND (reference sequence). The length of the CDR3 is 12 residues.

The chain links TRBV19 to TRBJ1-5; D gene unclear. This TCR came from an adult woman with latent tuberculosis. Material for sequencing was CD1b-GMM tetramer-negative cells sorted from PBMCs. The CDR3 nucleotides read TGTGCCAGTAGGGCCCAGTATCAGCCCCAGCATTTT. Translated, it gives CASRAQYQPQHF.